The 22 T cell receptor beta chains reported below all come from one sample, sequenced in a study of blood T cell repertoires in COVID-19. Method: immunoSEQ multiplex PCR; TCRdb's copy keeps in-frame clones and lacks some. The sample contains 150,000 to 200,000 clones, 70% to 90% of which appear only once. Sequenced: peripheral blood. The receptor set was obtained from a man between 45 and 60 years old with active or convalescent COVID-19.

V gene TRBV6-5 combines with J gene TRBJ1-2, with D perhaps TRBD1 (6 bases). Per germline, CDR1 MNHEY and CDR2 SVGAGI. The CDR3 consists of 14 residues. Trimming pared 5 bases from V and 11 bases from J, leaving 21 bases between. The CDR3 region has the DNA TGTGCCAGCAGTAAATCCCGGGACACCGGCGGATACACCTTC. This sequence encodes CASSKSRDTGGYTF.

The rearrangement joins TRBV30 to TRBJ2-3; 11 bases fit TRBD2. The J segment lost 5 bases and the V segment lost 4 bases, leaving 5 bases of the junction unmatched. CDR3 length: 14 residues. Germline V CDR1 and CDR2: GTSNPN, SVGIG (reference sequence). This chain's CDR3 is CAWTSGRWIDTQYF. CDR3 DNA: TGTGCCTGGACTAGCGGGAGGTGGATAGATACGCAGTATTTT.

This clone was detected only once. A much larger clone sits a single nucleotide away, making a read error possible. The sample holds other DNA sequences that translate to the same CDR3. J is TRBJ1-1 and V is TRBV7-3; no clear D. This CDR3 is 13 amino acids long. V was trimmed by 2 bases and J by 1 base, leaving 5 bases between them. CDR1 is SGHTA, CDR2 FQGTGA, per germline. DNA of the CDR3: TGTGCCAGCAGCTTACAGGAGAACACTGAAGCTTTCTTT. This encodes CASSLQENTEAFF.

This chain uses TRBV15 with TRBJ1-2; possibly TRBD1 for D (6 bases). The CDR3 loop spans 18 amino acids. With 1 base removed from V and 0 bases from J, the gap between germline ends came to 18 bases. Germline V gives CDR1 LNHNV, CDR2 YYDKDF (reference sequence). The DNA of the CDR3 is TGTGCCACCAGCAGAGCCACAACCTCACAGGGTTCTAACTATGGCTACACCTTC. Translating it yields CATSRATTSQGSNYGYTF.

CDR3 DNA sequence: TGTGCCACCAGCAGCGACAGGGCGACTTATGGCTACACCTTC. It is translated as CATSSDRATYGYTF. The rearrangement links TRBV15 to TRBJ1-2, with 7 positions matching TRBD1. CDR1 is LNHNV, CDR2 YYDKDF, per germline (reference sequence). V gave up 3 bases and J gave up 5 bases; unmatched junction bases: 6. The CDR3 covers 14 residues.

The chain recombines TRBV21-1 with TRBJ1-5. TRBV21-1 is designated a pseudogene. CDR3 length: 15 residues. DNA for the CDR3: TGTGCCAGCAATTTTACCGGGGTCGAGAATCAGCCCCAGCATTTT. Encoded protein: CASNFTGVENQPQHF.

The rearrangement joins TRBV20-1 to TRBJ1-1; perhaps TRBD1 as D (6 bases). The germline CDR1 and CDR2 sequences are DFQATT and SNEGSKA (reference sequence). Between the trimmed V and J ends, which lost 6 bases and 4 bases, there was a span of 18 bases. The CDR3 contains 14 residues. The CDR3 here is CSASRVTGTTEAFF. The CDR3 DNA is TGCAGTGCCAGTAGAGTTACAGGGACCACTGAAGCTTTCTTT.

The genes are TRBV29-1 and TRBJ2-7; 11 bases line up with TRBD1. Germline-derived CDR1 and CDR2 are SQVTM and ANQGSEA. The junction had 8 bases not matched to a gene; V was cut back by 7 bases and J by 6 bases. CDR3 length: 13 residues. The chain's CDR3 is CSASDRGRIEQYF. The CDR3 DNA reads TGCAGCGCTTCGGACAGGGGGCGCATCGAGCAGTACTTC.

This clone was seen just once. The chain is built from TRBV6-4 and TRBJ2-1; a possible D gene is TRBD2 (5 bases). V was trimmed by 0 bases and J by 4 bases, leaving 10 bases between them. The CDR3 is 15 residues long. CDR1 and CDR2 from the germline V gene are MRHNA and SNTAGT. CDR3 DNA sequence: TGTGCCAGCAGTGACTCCACTAGTAGTTACAATGAGCAGTTCTTC. This codes for CASSDSTSSYNEQFF.

The rearrangement joins TRBV18 to TRBJ2-7, with 8 bases that match TRBD1. V lost 5 bases, J lost 4 bases, and 7 bases stayed unmatched. Germline V gene data show CDR1 as KGHSH and CDR2 as LQKENI. The CDR3 has 14 amino acids. Written as DNA, the CDR3 is TGTGCCAGCTCAAGCCGACAGGGGATATACGAGCAGTACTTC. Its protein is CASSSRQGIYEQYF.

The gene calls are TRBV30 and TRBJ1-5; no definite D call. The CDR3 length is 13 residues. Germline V gene sequence: CDR1 GTSNPN, CDR2 SVGIG (reference sequence). Trimming removed 2 bases from V and 1 base from J, with 6 bases in between. CDR3 sequence (DNA): TGTGCCTGGAGTTTCAGGAGCAATCAGCCCCAGCATTTT. This codes for CAWSFRSNQPQHF.

This clone was seen once. The DNA of the CDR3 is TGTGCCAGCAGTGAGCTAGCGGGAGGTGCAGATACGCAGTATTTT. Protein product: CASSELAGGADTQYF. This chain uses TRBV6-1 with TRBJ2-3; TRBD2 aligns across 11 bases. The length of the CDR3 is 15 residues. Losses at the gene ends were 3 bases for V and 4 bases for J; bases not matched to a gene: 3. Per germline, CDR1 MNHNS and CDR2 SASEGT.

This clone showed up just once. The V call is TRBV10-3, the J call TRBJ1-1, with D unclear. The CDR3 runs 14 residues. V was cut by 0 bases and J by 5 bases, with 10 bases left in between. In germline, CDR1 is ENHRY, CDR2 SYGVKD. The DNA of the CDR3 is TGTGCCATCAGTGAGTCCCCAGGCGGGACTGAAGCTTTCTTT. Protein product: CAISESPGGTEAFF.

J is TRBJ2-3 and V is TRBV4-1; 9 bases fit TRBD2. Germline trimming cut 4 bases from V and 0 bases from J; bases unmatched to any gene: 5. This CDR3 contains 16 residues. The germline CDR1 and CDR2 sequences are MGHRA and YSYEKL. The CDR3 sequence: CASSRTTSGSTDTQYF. The CDR3 DNA reads as TGCGCCAGCAGCCGAACCACTAGCGGGAGCACAGATACGCAGTATTTT.

CDR3 sequence (DNA): TGTGCCAGCAGCTTGGCTAGCGGGTTTGAGCAGTTCTTC. Translation gives CASSLASGFEQFF. J is TRBJ2-1 and V is TRBV7-3, with TRBD2 identical over 8 bases. Germline loops: CDR1 SGHTA, CDR2 FQGTGA. The CDR3 spans 13 residues. V dropped 3 bases and J dropped 9; count of bases not matched to a gene: 4.

This rearrangement joins TRBV3-1 (or the pseudogene TRBV3-2) to TRBJ2-2, with D possibly matching TRBD2 (6 bases). Trimming pared 1 base from V and 1 base from J, leaving 10 bases between. This CDR3 region has 16 residues. CDR1 and CDR2 (germline): LGHDT, YNNKEL (reference sequence). The chain's CDR3 is CASSQAVGGNTGELFF. The CDR3 DNA sequence: TGTGCCAGCAGCCAAGCGGTGGGGGGGAACACCGGGGAGCTGTTTTTT.

The rearrangement links TRBV9 to TRBJ2-7; D might be TRBD1 (6 bases). The V gene's germline CDR1 is SGDLS and CDR2 YYNGEE. With 0 bases removed from V and 6 bases from J, the gap between germline ends came to 10 bases. The CDR3 is 13 residues long. The CDR3 sequence is CASSVDRAGEQYF. In DNA form, the CDR3 reads TGTGCCAGCAGCGTAGACAGGGCTGGCGAGCAGTACTTC.

The gene calls are TRBV5-6 and TRBJ2-5; perhaps TRBD1 as D (7 bases). The V and J ends lost 4 bases and 5 bases respectively, with 12 bases between them. The CDR3 is made up of 13 amino acids. CDR1 and CDR2 (germline): SGHDT, YYEEEE. The CDR3 DNA reads as TGTGCCAGCAGCCCACAGGGGAGGGAGACCCAGTACTTC. It codes for CASSPQGRETQYF. Full variable domain (rest looked up from reference TRBV5-6 and TRBJ2-5): DAGVTQSPTHLIKTRGQQVTLRCSPKSGHDTVSWYQQALGQGPQFIFQYYEEEERQRGNFPDRFSGHQFPNYSSELNVNALLLGDSALYLCASSPQGRETQYFGPGTRLLVL.

The chain is built from TRBV6-5 and TRBJ1-2, with D tentatively TRBD1 (5 bases). The germline V gene has CDR1 MNHEY and CDR2 SVGAGI. Between the trimmed V and J ends, which lost 2 bases and 0 bases, there was a span of 10 bases. The CDR3 is made up of 15 amino acids. The CDR3 sequence is CASSYGGGTNYGYTF. The CDR3 coding sequence is TGTGCCAGCAGTTACGGGGGGGGGACTAACTATGGCTACACCTTC.

This chain uses TRBV30 with TRBJ1-1, with no clear D. Trimming shortened V by 0 bases and J by 8 bases, and 10 bases separated the two germline ends. The CDR3 covers 12 residues. CDR1 is GTSNPN, CDR2 SVGIG, per germline (reference sequence). The CDR3 DNA reads as TGTGCCTGGAGTGTACTGGACTGGGAAGCTTTCTTT. The encoded protein is CAWSVLDWEAFF. Drawing the rest from reference TRBV30 and TRBJ1-1, the complete variable domain is SQTIHQWPATLVQPVGSPLSLECTVEGTSNPNLYWYRQAAGRGLQLLFYSVGIGQISSEVPQNLSASRPQDRQFILSSKKLLLSDSGFYLCAWSVLDWEAFFGQGTRLTVV.

The chain has TRBV19 and TRBJ1-1, with 8 bases that match TRBD1. CDR1 is LNHDA, CDR2 SQIVND, per germline (reference sequence). J lost 9 bases, V lost 6 bases, and 3 bases had no gene match. The CDR3 covers 11 residues. As DNA, the CDR3 is TGTGCCAGTAGCGGACAGGGCAAAGCTTTCTTT. This codes for CASSGQGKAFF.

The rearrangement joins TRBV28 to TRBJ1-4; D unresolved. The germline V gene encodes CDR1 MDHEN and CDR2 SYDVKM. The V gene lost 8 bases and the J gene lost 8 bases, with 9 bases spanning the gap. CDR3 size: 11 residues. The CDR3 region is CASWGEEKLFF. The CDR3 nucleotides are TGTGCCAGCTGGGGAGAAGAAAAACTGTTTTTT.